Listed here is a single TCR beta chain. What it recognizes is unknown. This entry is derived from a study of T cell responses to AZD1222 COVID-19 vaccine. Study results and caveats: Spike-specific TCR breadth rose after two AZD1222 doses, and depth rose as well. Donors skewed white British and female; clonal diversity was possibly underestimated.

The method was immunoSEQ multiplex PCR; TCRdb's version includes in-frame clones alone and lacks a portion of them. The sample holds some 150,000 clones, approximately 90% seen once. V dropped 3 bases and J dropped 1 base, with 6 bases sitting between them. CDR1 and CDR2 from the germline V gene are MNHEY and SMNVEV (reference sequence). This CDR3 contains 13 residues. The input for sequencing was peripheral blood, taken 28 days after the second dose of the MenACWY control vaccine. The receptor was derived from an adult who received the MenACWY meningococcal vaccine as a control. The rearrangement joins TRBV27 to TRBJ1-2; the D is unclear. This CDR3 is CASSFRGNYGYTF. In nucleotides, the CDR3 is TGTGCCAGCAGTTTTCGGGGTAACTATGGCTACACCTTC.